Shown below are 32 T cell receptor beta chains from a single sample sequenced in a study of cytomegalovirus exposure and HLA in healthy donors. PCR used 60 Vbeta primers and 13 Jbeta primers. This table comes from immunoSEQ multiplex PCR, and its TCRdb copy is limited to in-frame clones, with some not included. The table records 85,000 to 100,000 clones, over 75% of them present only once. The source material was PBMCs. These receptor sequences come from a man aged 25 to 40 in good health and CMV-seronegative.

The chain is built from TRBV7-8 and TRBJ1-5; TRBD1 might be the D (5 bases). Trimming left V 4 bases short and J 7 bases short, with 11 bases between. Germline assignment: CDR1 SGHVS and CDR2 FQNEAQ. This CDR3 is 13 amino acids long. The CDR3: CASSSGRRQPQHF. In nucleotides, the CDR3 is TGTGCCAGCAGCTCAGGGAGGAGGCAGCCCCAGCATTTT.

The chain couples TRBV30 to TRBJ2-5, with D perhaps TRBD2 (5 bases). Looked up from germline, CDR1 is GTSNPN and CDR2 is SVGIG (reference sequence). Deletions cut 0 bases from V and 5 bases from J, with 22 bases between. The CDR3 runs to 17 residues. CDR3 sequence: CAWSVRKAAMREETQYF. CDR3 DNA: TGTGCCTGGAGTGTACGGAAAGCGGCCATGAGAGAGGAGACCCAGTACTTC.

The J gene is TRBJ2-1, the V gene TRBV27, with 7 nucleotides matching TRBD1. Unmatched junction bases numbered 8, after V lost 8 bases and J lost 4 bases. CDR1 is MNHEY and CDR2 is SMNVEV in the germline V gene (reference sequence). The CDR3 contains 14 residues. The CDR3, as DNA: TGTGCCAGCCACCTGACAGGGAAGTACAATGAGCAGTTCTTC. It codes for CASHLTGKYNEQFF.

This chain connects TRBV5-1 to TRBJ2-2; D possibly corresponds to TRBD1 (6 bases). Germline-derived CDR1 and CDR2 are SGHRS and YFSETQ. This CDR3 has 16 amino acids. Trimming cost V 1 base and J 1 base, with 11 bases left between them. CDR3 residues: CASSLSNRENTGELFF. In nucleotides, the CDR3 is TGCGCCAGCAGCTTGTCTAACAGGGAGAACACCGGGGAGCTGTTTTTT.

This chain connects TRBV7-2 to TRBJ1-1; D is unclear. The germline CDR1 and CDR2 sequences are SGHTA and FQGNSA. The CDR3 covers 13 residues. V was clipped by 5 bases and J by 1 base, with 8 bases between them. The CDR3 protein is CASSDRGNTEAFF. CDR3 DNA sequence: TGTGCCAGCAGCGACCGGGGGAACACTGAAGCTTTCTTT.

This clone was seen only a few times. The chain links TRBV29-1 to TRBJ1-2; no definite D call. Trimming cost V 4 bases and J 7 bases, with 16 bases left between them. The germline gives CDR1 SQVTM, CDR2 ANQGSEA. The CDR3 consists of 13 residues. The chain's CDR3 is CSVATARGFGYTF. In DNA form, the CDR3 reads TGCAGCGTTGCAACAGCTAGAGGGTTTGGCTACACCTTC.

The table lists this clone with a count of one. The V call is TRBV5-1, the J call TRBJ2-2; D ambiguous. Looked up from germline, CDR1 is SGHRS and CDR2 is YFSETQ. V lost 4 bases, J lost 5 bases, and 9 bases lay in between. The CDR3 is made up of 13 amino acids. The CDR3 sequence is CASSPGSTGELFF. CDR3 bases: TGCGCCAGCAGCCCCGGGTCGACCGGGGAGCTGTTTTTT.

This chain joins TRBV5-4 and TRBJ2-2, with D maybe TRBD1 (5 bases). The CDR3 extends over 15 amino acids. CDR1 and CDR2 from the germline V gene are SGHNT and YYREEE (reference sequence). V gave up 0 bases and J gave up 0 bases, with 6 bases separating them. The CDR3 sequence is CASSLAGTNTGELFF. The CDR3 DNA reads TGTGCCAGCAGCTTGGCAGGGACGAACACCGGGGAGCTGTTTTTT.

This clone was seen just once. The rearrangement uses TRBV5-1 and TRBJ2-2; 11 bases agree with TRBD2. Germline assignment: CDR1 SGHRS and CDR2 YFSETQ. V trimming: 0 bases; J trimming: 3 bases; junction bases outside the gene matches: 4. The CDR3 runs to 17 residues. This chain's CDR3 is CASSLVLAGDHTGELFF. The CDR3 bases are TGCGCCAGCAGCTTGGTACTAGCGGGGGATCACACCGGGGAGCTGTTTTTT.

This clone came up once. CDR3 coding DNA: TGTGCCAGCAGCTTTCGTTTCGGTCCAGGGGGCAATCAGCCCCAGCATTTT. Translating it yields CASSFRFGPGGNQPQHF. The rearrangement links TRBV5-6 to TRBJ1-5; a possible D gene is TRBD1 (6 bases). Germline CDR1 reads SGHDT; CDR2 reads YYEEEE. Trimming stripped 2 bases from V and 2 bases from J, with 17 bases between. The CDR3 sequence is 17 residues long.

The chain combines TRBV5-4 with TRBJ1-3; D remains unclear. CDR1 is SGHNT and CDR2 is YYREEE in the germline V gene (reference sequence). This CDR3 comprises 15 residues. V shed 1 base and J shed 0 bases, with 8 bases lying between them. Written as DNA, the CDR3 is TGTGCCAGCAGCTTGCCTAGGAGCTCTGGAAACACCATATATTTT. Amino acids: CASSLPRSSGNTIYF.

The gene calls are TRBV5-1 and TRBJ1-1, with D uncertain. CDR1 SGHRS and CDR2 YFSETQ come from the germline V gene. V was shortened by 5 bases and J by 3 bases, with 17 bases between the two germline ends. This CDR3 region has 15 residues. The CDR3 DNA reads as TGCGCCAGCAGGGAGGACGTCGGGATCGACACTGAAGCTTTCTTT. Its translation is CASREDVGIDTEAFF. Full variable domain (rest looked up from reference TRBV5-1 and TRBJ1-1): KAGVTQTPRYLIKTRGQQVTLSCSPISGHRSVSWYQQTPGQGLQFLFEYFSETQRNKGNFPGRFSGRQFSNSRSEMNVSTLELGDSALYLCASREDVGIDTEAFFGQGTRLTVV.

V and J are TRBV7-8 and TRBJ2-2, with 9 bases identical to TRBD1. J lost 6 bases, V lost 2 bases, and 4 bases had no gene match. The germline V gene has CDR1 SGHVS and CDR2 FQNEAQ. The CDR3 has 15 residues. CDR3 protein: CASSLYRGRSGELFF. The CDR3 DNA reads TGTGCCAGCAGCTTATACAGGGGGCGATCCGGGGAGCTGTTTTTT.

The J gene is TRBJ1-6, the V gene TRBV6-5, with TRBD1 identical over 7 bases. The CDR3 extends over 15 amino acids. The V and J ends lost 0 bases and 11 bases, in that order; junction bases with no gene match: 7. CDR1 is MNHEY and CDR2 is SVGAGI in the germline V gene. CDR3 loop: CASSYSEDRIAPLHF. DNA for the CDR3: TGTGCCAGCAGTTACTCCGAGGACAGGATTGCACCCCTCCACTTT.

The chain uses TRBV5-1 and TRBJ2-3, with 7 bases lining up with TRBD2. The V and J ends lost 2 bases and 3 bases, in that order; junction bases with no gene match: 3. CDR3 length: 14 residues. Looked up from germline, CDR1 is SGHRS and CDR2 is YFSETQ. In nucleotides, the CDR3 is TGCGCCAGCAGCTTTCGACTAGCAACAGATACGCAGTATTTT. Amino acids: CASSFRLATDTQYF.

CDR3 protein: CASSQLTSGRLVPGNEQFF. Here the CDR3 DNA reads TGTGCCAGCAGCCAATTGACTAGCGGGAGGCTGGTCCCCGGGAATGAGCAGTTCTTC. The rearrangement uses TRBV11-2 and TRBJ2-1; 13 bases are shared with TRBD2. The CDR3 runs to 19 residues. The V segment lost 5 bases and the J segment 7 bases; nucleotides outside the gene matches: 17. The germline V gene encodes CDR1 SGHAT and CDR2 FQNNGV.

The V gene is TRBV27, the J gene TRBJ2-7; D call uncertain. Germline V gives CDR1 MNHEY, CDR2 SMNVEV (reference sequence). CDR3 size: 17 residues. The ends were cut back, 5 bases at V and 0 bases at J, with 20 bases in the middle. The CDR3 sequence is CASSAEALFAGSYEQYF. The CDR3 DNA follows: TGTGCCAGCAGTGCCGAAGCCCTTTTTGCAGGCTCCTACGAGCAGTACTTC.

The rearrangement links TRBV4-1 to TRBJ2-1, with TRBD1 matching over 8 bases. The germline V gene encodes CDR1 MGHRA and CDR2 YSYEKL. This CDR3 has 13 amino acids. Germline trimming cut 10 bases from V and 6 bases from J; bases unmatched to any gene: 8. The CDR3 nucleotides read TGCGCCACCCAGAACACAGGGGGCAATGAGCAGTTCTTC. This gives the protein CATQNTGGNEQFF.

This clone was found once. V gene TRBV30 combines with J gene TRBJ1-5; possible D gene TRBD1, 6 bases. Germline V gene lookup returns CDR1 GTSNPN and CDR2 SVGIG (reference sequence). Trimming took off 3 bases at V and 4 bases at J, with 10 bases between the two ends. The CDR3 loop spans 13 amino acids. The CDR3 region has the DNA TGTGCCTGGAGAGGACAGCGGAATCAGCCCCAGCATTTT. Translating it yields CAWRGQRNQPQHF.

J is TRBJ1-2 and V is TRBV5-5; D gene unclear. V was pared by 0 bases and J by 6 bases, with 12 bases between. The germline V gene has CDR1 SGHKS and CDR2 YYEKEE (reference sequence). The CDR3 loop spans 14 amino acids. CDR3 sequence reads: CASSLAPVEDGYTF. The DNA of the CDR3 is TGTGCCAGCAGCTTGGCCCCAGTAGAGGATGGCTACACCTTC.

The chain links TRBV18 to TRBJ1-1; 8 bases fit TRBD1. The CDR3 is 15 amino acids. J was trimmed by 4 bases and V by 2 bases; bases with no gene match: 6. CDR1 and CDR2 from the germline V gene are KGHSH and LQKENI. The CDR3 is CASSPSRGPGTEAFF. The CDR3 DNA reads TGTGCCAGCTCACCATCCAGGGGGCCCGGCACTGAAGCTTTCTTT.

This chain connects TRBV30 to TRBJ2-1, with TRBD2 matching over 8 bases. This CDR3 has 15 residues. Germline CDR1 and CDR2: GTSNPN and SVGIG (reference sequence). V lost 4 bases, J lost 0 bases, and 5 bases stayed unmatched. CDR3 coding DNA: TGTGCCTGGACCCTAGCGGGTCGCTCCTACAATGAGCAGTTCTTC. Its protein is CAWTLAGRSYNEQFF.

The CDR3 spells CASRGTGGRREQYF. In DNA, the CDR3 is TGTGCCAGCCGGGGGACAGGGGGACGTCGGGAGCAGTACTTC. The chain has TRBV27 and TRBJ2-5; 11 bases are a match to TRBD1. CDR1 and CDR2 (germline): MNHEY, SMNVEV (reference sequence). CDR3 length equals 14 residues. J lost 11 bases, V lost 8 bases, and 13 bases had no gene match.

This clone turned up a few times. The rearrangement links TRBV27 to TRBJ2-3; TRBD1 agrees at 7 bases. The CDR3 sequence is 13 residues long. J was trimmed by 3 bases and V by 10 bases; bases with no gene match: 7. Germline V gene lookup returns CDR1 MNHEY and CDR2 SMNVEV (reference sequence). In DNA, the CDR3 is TGTGCCACCAGGGGGAGTTTGACAGATACGCAGTATTTT. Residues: CATRGSLTDTQYF.

CDR3 region: CASSLRGGAYGNTIYF. CDR3 DNA: TGTGCCAGCAGCTTGAGAGGGGGCGCGTATGGAAACACCATATATTTT. This chain links TRBV5-6 with TRBJ1-3; 7 bases agree with TRBD1. Germline V lookup: CDR1 SGHDT, CDR2 YYEEEE. Germline trimming cut 1 base from V and 3 bases from J; bases unmatched to any gene: 7. The CDR3 is 16 amino acids.

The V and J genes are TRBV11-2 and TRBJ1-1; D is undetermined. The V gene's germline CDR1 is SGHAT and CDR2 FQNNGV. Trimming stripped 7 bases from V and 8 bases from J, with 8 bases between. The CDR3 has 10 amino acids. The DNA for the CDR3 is TGTGCCAGCACCGGCGGGGAAGCTTTCTTT. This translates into CASTGGEAFF. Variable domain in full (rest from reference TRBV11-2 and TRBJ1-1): EAGVAQSPRYKIIEKRQSVAFWCNPISGHATLYWYQQILGQGPKLLIQFQNNGVVDDSQLPKDRFSAERLKGVDSTLKIQPAKLEDSAVYLCASTGGEAFFGQGTRLTVV.

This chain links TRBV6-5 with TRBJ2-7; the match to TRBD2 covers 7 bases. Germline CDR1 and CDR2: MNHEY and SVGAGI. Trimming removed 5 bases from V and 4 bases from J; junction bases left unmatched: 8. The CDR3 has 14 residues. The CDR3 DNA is TGTGCCAGCAGTCCCACTGGGGGGGATTACGAGCAGTACTTC. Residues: CASSPTGGDYEQYF.

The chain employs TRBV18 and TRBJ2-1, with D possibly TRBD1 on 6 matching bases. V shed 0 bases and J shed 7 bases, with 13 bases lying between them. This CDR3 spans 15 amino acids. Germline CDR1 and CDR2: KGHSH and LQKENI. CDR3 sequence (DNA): TGTGCCAGCTCACCACCAAGTAGGCAGGGGAATGAGCAGTTCTTC. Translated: CASSPPSRQGNEQFF.

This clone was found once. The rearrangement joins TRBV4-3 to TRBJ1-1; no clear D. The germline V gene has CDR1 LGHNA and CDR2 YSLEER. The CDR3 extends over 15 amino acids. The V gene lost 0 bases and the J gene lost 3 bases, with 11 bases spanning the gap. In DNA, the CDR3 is TGCGCCAGCAGCCAAGACGGGAGTACGGACACTGAAGCTTTCTTT. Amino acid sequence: CASSQDGSTDTEAFF.

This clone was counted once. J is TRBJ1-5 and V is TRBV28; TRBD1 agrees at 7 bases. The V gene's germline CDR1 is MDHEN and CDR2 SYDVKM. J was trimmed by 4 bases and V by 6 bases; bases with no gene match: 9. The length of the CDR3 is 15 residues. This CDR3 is CASRDSTGRNQPQHF. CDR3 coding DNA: TGTGCCAGCAGGGATTCGACAGGGCGGAATCAGCCCCAGCATTTT.

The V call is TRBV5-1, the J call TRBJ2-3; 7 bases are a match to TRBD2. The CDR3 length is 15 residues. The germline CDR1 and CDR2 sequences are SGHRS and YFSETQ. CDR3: CASQRAGERGDTQYF. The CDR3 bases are TGCGCTTCTCAGCGTGCGGGAGAAAGGGGAGATACGCAGTATTTT.

In nucleotides, the CDR3 is TGTGCCAGCAGTTACTCAGAGGGGGCCTATGGCTACACCTTC. It specifies CASSYSEGAYGYTF. The rearrangement uses TRBV6-5 and TRBJ1-2; the match to TRBD1 covers 7 bases. The CDR3 contains 14 residues. The V segment lost 0 bases and the J segment 4 bases; nucleotides outside the gene matches: 2. Per the germline V gene, CDR1 is MNHEY and CDR2 is SVGAGI.